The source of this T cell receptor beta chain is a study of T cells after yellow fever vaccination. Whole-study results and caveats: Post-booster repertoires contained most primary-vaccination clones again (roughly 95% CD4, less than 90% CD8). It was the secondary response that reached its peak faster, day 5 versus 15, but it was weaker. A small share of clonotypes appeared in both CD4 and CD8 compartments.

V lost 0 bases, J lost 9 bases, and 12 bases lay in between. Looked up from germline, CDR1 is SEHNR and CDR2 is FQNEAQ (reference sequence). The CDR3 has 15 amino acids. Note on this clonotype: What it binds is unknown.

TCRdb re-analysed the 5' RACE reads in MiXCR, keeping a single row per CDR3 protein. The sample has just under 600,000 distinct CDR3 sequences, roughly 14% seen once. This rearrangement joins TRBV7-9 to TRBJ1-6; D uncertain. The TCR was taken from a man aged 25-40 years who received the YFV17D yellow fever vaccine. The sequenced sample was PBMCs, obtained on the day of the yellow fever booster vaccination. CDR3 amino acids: CASSLAAARSSPLHF. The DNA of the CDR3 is TGTGCCAGCAGCTTAGCGGCAGCTCGGAGTTCACCCCTCCACTTT.